A selection of T cell receptor beta chains follows, all from one sample in a study of T cell responses to AZD1222 COVID-19 vaccine. The repertoire was sequenced with immunoSEQ multiplex PCR; TCRdb's copy has only in-frame clones and lacks some. The top ten hold around 8.4% of the sample, which has under 130,000 clones, 88% seen once. Sequenced here: peripheral blood, sampled on day 0 of AZD1222 vaccination. The receptors derive from an adult in good health. The CDR3 runs from the conserved cysteine through the conserved F or W. Fields, in order: V gene, J gene, D gene, clone size, CDR3 DNA, CDR3 protein. D genes are given only for firm matches. Only part of the rows carry a size: once, few, many, or a class if the clone is expanded.

TRBV9,TRBJ2-5,TRBD2,once,TGTGCCAGCAGCGTAGGACTAGCGGGAGTCGAAGAGACCCAGTACTTC,CASSVGLAGVEETQYF
TRBV30,TRBJ1-4,NA,NA,TGTGCCTGGGGAACTAATGAAAAACTGTTTTTT,CAWGTNEKLFF
TRBV10-2,TRBJ2-3,NA,NA,TGCGCCAGCAGTGAGTCGCCAGTTGCAGATACGCAGTATTTT,CASSESPVADTQYF
TRBV27,TRBJ1-5,NA,NA,TGTGCCAGCAGCCCGGACAGCAATCAGCCCCAGCATTTT,CASSPDSNQPQHF
TRBV7-6,TRBJ2-3,TRBD2,few,TGTGCCACCAGACTAGCGGAGGGCACAGATACGCAGTATTTT,CATRLAEGTDTQYF
TRBV18,TRBJ1-1,TRBD1,NA,TGTGCCAGCTCACCACCCTCCGGGACAGGGAACACTGAAGCTTTCTTT,CASSPPSGTGNTEAFF
TRBV28,TRBJ1-4,NA,NA,TGTGCCAGCAGGTGGAAACTGTTTTTT,CASRWKLFF
TRBV7-2,TRBJ2-1,TRBD1,NA,TGTGCCAGCAGCTTGGACAGGGCCAATGAGCAGTTCTTC,CASSLDRANEQFF
TRBV20-1,TRBJ2-2,TRBD1,NA,TGCAGTGCTAGTGGGGGTAGACAGGGTTCCGGGGAGCTGTTTTTT,CSASGGRQGSGELFF
TRBV27,TRBJ2-7,TRBD2,NA,TGTGCCAGCAGTTTATCGCTAGCGGGGTTCTACGAGCAGTACTTC,CASSLSLAGFYEQYF
TRBV7-9,TRBJ1-6,NA,NA,TGTGCCAGCAGCAGGGTCCGTGGTTCACCCCTCCACTTT,CASSRVRGSPLHF
TRBV6-5,TRBJ2-5,TRBD2,NA,TGTGCCAGCAGTCAACTAGCGGGAGCAGAGACCCAGTACTTC,CASSQLAGAETQYF
TRBV3-1/TRBV3-2,TRBJ2-1,NA,NA,TGTGCCAGCAGCCCGACGTCGGGGCGCAATGAGCAGTTCTTC,CASSPTSGRNEQFF
TRBV24-1,TRBJ2-3,NA,NA,TGTGCCACCAGTGACTCAGGGGTAGATACGCAGTATTTT,CATSDSGVDTQYF